This is a list of T cell receptor beta chains from one sample in a study of regulatory T cells in long-lasting Graves disease. Each CDR3 protein is one row after TCRdb ran MiXCR on the multiplex PCR reads. The sample lists roughly 420,000 distinct CDR3 sequences, 12% to 15% occurring once. A further study also used this sample, focusing on T cells in Graves' hyperthyroidism and ophthalmopathy.

The sequencing used peripheral blood mononuclear cells (PBMCs), collected at new diagnosis, from a patient treated with antithyroid drugs. Source of these receptors: a woman aged 50 to 60 with Graves disease. Each CDR3 is given with its conserved first and last residue. D genes are given only for firm matches. Size values are once, few and many counts, or a class for expanded clones, and some rows have none.

clone size: many
V gene: TRBV29-1
J gene: TRBJ2-7
D gene: TRBD2
CDR3 protein: CSVPRDYSYEQYF
CDR3 DNA: TGCAGCGTCCCTCGGGACTATAGCTACGAGCAGTACTTC

clone size: many
V gene: TRBV5-1
J gene: TRBJ2-1
D gene: -
CDR3 protein: CASSLGVGRGNEQFF
CDR3 DNA: TGCGCCAGCAGCTTGGGGGTTGGAAGGGGCAATGAGCAGTTCTTC

clone size: few
V gene: TRBV4-1
J gene: TRBJ2-7
D gene: TRBD2
CDR3 protein: CASSQRAGVIGEQYF
CDR3 DNA: TGCGCCAGCAGCCAACGAGCGGGAGTAATCGGCGAGCAGTACTTC

clone size: many
V gene: TRBV3-1
J gene: TRBJ1-1
D gene: TRBD1
CDR3 protein: CASSQEDRDIEAFF
CDR3 DNA: TGTGCCAGCAGCCAAGAGGACAGGGATATTGAAGCTTTCTTT

clone size: many
V gene: TRBV19
J gene: TRBJ2-7
D gene: -
CDR3 protein: CASSTFPGLYEQYF
CDR3 DNA: TGTGCCAGTAGTACCTTCCCGGGACTCTACGAGCAGTACTTC

clone size: few
V gene: TRBV5-1
J gene: TRBJ1-1
D gene: TRBD1
CDR3 protein: CASSSRDSPRTEAFF
CDR3 DNA: TGCGCCAGCAGCTCCCGGGACAGCCCACGCACTGAAGCTTTCTTT

clone size: many
V gene: TRBV5-1
J gene: TRBJ2-1
D gene: TRBD1
CDR3 protein: CASNSPGGNEQFF
CDR3 DNA: TGCGCCAGCAACTCCCCAGGGGGCAATGAGCAGTTCTTC

clone size: -
V gene: TRBV9
J gene: TRBJ2-2
D gene: -
CDR3 protein: CASSVAIGDTGELFF
CDR3 DNA: TGTGCCAGCAGCGTAGCTATTGGGGACACCGGGGAGCTGTTTTTT

clone size: few
V gene: TRBV3-1
J gene: TRBJ1-5
D gene: -
CDR3 protein: CASSQTTGPYSNQPQHF
CDR3 DNA: TGTGCCAGCAGCCAAACTACAGGCCCCTATAGCAATCAGCCCCAGCATTTT

clone size: -
V gene: TRBV20-1
J gene: TRBJ2-7
D gene: TRBD2
CDR3 protein: CSAPRTSGTYYEQYF
CDR3 DNA: TGCAGTGCCCCGAGGACTAGCGGGACCTACTACGAGCAGTACTTC

clone size: -
V gene: TRBV5-1
J gene: TRBJ2-2
D gene: TRBD2
CDR3 protein: CASSTGPPAGAGELFF
CDR3 DNA: TGCGCCAGCAGCACCGGACCCCCCGCGGGGGCCGGGGAGCTGTTTTTT

clone size: many
V gene: TRBV11-2
J gene: TRBJ1-1
D gene: -
CDR3 protein: CASSLVGTPNTEAFF
CDR3 DNA: TGTGCCAGCAGCTTAGTTGGGACACCCAACACTGAAGCTTTCTTT

clone size: many
V gene: TRBV3-1
J gene: TRBJ2-2
D gene: TRBD2
CDR3 protein: CASSLPHSGSTGELFF
CDR3 DNA: TGTGCCAGCAGCTTACCGCATAGCGGGAGCACCGGGGAGCTGTTTTTT

clone size: once
V gene: TRBV7-6
J gene: TRBJ2-1
D gene: -
CDR3 protein: CASSLEADLAGNEQFF
CDR3 DNA: TGTGCCAGCAGCTTAGAGGCGGACCTCGCCGGCAATGAGCAGTTCTTC

clone size: few
V gene: TRBV3-1
J gene: TRBJ2-3
D gene: -
CDR3 protein: CASSQHVTRDTQYF
CDR3 DNA: TGTGCCAGCAGCCAGCACGTAACTAGGGATACGCAGTATTTT

clone size: many
V gene: TRBV20-1
J gene: TRBJ2-4
D gene: -
CDR3 protein: CSAPWASSRNIQYF
CDR3 DNA: TGCAGTGCACCGTGGGCGTCCTCTCGGAACATTCAGTACTTC

clone size: many
V gene: TRBV10-3
J gene: TRBJ1-5
D gene: -
CDR3 protein: CAISDAQGNQPQHF
CDR3 DNA: TGTGCCATCAGTGACGCACAGGGCAATCAGCCCCAGCATTTT